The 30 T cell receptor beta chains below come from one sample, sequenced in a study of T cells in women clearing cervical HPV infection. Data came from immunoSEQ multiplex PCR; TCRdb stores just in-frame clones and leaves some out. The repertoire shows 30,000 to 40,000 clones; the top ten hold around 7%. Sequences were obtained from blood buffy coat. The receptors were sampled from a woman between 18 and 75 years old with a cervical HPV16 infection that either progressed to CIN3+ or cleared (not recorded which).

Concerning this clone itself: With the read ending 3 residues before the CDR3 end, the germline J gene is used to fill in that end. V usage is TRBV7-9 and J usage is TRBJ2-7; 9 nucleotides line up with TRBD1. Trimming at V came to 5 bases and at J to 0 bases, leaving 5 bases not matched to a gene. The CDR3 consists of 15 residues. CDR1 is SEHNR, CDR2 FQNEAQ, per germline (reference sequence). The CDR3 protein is CASSPRDRDSYEQYF. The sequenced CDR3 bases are TGTGCCAGCAGCCCCCGGGACAGGGACTCCTACGAG. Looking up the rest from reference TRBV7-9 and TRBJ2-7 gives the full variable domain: DTGVSQNPRHKITKRGQNVTFRCDPISEHNRLYWYRQTLGQGPEFLTYFQNEAQLEKSRLLSDRFSAERPKGSFSTLEIQRTEQGDSAMYLCASSPRDRDSYEQYFGPGTRLTVT.

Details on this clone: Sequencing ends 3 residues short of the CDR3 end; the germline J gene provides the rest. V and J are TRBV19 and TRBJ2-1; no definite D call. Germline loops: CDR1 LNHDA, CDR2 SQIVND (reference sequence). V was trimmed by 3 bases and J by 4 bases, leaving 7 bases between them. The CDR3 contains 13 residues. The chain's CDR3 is CASSIGPYNEQFF. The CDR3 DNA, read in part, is TGTGCCAGTAGTATCGGTCCTTACAATGAG.

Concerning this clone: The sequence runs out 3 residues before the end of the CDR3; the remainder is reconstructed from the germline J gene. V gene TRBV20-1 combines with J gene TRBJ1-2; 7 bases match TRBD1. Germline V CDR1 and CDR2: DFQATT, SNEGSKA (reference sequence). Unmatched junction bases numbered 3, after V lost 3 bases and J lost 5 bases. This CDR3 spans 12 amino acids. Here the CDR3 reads CSASGDRYGYTF. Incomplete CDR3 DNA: TGCAGTGCTAGTGGGGACAGATATGGC.

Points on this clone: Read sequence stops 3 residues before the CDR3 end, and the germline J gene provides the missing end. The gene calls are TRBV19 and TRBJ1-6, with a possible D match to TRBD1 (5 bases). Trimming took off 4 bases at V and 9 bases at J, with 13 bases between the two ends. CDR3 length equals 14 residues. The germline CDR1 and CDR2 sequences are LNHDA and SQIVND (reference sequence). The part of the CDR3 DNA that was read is TGTGCCAGTAGTAAGGGGACTCTCGGTTCACCC. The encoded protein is CASSKGTLGSP. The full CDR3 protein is CASSKGTLGSPLHF.

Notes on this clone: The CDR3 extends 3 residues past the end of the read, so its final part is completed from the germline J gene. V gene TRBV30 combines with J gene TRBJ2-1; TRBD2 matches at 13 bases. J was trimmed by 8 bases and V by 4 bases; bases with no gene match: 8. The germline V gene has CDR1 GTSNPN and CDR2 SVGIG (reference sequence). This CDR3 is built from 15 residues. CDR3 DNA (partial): TGTGCCTGGACACTAGCGGGAGGGCTGAGCGATGAG. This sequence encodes CAWTLAGGLSDE. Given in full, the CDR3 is CAWTLAGGLSDEQFF.

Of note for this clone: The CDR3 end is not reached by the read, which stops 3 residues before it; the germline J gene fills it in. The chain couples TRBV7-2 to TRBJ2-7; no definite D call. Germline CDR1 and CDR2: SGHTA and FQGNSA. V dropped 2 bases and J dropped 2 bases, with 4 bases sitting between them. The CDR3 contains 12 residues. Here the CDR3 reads CASSLLTYEQYF. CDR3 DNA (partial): TGTGCCAGCAGCTTATTAACCTACGAG.

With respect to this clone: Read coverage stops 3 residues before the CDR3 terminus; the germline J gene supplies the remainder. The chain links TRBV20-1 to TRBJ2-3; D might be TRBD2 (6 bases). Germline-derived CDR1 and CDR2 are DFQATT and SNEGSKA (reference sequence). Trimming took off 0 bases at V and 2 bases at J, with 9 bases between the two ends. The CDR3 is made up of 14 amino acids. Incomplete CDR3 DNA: TGCAGTGCTAGAGATCGGGACTCCACAGATACG. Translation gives CSARDRDSTDT. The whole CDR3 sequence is CSARDRDSTDTQYF.

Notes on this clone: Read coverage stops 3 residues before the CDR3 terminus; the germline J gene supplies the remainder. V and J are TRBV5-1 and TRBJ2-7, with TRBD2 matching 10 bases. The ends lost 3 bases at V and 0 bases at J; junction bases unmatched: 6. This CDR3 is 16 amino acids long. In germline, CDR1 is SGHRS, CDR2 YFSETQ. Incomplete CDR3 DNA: TGCGCCAGCAGCTCAGCGGGAGGGTTGAACTCCTACGAG. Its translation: CASSSAGGLNSYE. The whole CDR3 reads CASSSAGGLNSYEQYF.

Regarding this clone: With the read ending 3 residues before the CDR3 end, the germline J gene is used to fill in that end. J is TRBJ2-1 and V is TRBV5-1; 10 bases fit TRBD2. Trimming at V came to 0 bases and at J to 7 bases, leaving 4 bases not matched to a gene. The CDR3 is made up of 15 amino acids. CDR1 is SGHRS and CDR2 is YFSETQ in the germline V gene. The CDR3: CASSLVTAGGNEQFF. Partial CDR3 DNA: TGCGCCAGCAGCTTGGTTACAGCGGGGGGGAATGAG.

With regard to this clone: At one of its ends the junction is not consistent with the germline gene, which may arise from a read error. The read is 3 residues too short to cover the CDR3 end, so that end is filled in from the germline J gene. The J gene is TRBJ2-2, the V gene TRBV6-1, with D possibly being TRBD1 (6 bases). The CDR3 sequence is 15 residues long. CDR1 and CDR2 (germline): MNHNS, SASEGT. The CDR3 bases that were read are TGTGCCAGCAGGGAAGGGGTGGGGGCGTCCGGGGAG. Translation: CASREGVGASGE. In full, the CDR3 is CASREGVGASGELFF.

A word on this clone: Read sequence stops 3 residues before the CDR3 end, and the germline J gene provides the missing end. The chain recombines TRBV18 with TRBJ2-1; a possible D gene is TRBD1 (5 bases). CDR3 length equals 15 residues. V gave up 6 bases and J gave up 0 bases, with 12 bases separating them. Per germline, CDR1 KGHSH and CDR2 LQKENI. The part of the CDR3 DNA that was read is TGTGCCAGCTCTTTTCAGACAGACTCCTACAATGAG. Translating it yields CASSFQTDSYNE. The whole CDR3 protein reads CASSFQTDSYNEQFF.

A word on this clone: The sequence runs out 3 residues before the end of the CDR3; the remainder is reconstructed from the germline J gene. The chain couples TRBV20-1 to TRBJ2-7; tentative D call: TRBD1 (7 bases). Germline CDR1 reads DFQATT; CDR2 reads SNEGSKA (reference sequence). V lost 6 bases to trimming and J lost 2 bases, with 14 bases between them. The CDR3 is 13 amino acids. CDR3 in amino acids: CSARRGQPYEQYF. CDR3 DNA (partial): TGCAGTGCGCGGCGGGGACAGCCCTACGAG.

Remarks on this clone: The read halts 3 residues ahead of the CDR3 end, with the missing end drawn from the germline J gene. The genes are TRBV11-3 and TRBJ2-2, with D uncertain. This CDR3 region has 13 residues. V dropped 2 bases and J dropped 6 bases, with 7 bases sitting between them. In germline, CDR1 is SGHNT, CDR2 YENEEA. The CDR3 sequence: CASSLRVSGELFF. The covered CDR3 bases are TGTGCCAGCAGCTTAAGGGTATCCGGGGAG.

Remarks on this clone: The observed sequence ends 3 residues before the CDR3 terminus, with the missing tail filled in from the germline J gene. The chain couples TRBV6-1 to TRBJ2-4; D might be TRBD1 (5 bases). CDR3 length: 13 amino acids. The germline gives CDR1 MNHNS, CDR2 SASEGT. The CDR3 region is CASSGGGDYGQYF. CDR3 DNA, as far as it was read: TGTGCCAGCAGTGGGGGCGGCGATTATGGT.

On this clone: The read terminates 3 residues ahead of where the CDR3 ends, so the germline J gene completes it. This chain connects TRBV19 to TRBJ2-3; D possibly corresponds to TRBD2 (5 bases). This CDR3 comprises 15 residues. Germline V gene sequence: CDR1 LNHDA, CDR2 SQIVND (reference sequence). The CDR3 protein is CASSLLANPQETQYF. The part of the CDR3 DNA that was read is TGTGCCAGTAGCCTGCTAGCAAACCCCCAAGAGACG. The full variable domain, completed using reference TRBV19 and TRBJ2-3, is DGGITQSPKYLFRKEGQNVTLSCEQNLNHDAMYWYRQDPGQGLRLIYYSQIVNDFQKGDIAEGYSVSREKKESFPLTVTSAQKNPTAFYLCASSLLANPQETQYFGPGTRLTVL.

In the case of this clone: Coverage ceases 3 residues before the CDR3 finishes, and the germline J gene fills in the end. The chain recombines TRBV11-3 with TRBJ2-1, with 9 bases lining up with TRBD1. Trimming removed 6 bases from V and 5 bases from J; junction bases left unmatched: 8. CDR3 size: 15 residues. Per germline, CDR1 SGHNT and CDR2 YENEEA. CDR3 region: CASSQRGDRDNEQFF. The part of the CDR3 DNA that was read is TGTGCCAGCAGTCAGAGGGGGGACAGGGACAATGAG.

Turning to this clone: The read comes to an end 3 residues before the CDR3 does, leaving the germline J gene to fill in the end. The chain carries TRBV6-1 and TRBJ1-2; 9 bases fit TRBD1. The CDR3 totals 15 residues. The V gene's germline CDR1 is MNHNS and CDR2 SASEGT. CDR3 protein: CASSEPGQGSGGYTF. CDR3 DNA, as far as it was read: TGTGCCAGCAGTGAACCAGGACAGGGGAGCGGAGGC.

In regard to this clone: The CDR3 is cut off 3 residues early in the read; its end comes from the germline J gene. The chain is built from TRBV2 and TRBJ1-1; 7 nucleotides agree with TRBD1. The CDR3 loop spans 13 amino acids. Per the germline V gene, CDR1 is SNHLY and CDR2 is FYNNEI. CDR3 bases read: TGTGCCAGCAGAAACGGGGACAGTAGGAGG. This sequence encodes CASRNGDSRR. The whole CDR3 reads CASRNGDSRRAFF.

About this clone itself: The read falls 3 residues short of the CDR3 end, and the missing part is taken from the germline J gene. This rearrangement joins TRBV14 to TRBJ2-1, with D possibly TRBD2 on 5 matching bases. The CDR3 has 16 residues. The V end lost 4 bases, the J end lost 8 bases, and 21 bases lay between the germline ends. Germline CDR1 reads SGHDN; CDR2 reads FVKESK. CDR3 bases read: TGTGCCAGCAGCCTTTCCGGGGAATCTAGATTAGATGAG. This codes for CASSLSGESRLDE. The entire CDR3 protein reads CASSLSGESRLDEQFF.

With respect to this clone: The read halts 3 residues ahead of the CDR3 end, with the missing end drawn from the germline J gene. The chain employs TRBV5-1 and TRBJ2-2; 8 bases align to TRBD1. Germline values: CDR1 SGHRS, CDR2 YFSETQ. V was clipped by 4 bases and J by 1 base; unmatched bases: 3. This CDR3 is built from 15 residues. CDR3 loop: CASSPGTGNTGELFF. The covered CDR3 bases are TGCGCCAGCAGCCCCGGGACAGGGAACACCGGGGAG.

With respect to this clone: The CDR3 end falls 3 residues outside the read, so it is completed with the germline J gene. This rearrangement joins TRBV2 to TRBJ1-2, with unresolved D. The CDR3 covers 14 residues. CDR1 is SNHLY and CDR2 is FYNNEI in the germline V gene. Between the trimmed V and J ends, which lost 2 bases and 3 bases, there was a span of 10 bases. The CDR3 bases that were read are TGTGCCAGCAGTGAACACCAAGAGGACTATGGC. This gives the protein CASSEHQEDYG. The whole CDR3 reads CASSEHQEDYGYTF. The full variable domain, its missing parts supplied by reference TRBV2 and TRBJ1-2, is EPEVTQTPSHQVTQMGQEVILRCVPISNHLYFYWYRQILGQKVEFLVSFYNNEISEKSEIFDDQFSVERPDGSNFTLKIRSTKLEDSAMYFCASSEHQEDYGYTFGSGTRLTVV.

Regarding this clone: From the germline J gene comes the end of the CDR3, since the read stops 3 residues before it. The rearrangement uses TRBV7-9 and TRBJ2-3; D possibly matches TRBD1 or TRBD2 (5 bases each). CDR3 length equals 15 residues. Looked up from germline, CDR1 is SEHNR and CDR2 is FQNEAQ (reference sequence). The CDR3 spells CASSTSTGGQETQYF. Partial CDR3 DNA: TGTGCCAGCAGCACCTCAACAGGAGGTCAAGAGACG. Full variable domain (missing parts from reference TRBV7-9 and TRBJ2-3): DTGVSQNPRHKITKRGQNVTFRCDPISEHNRLYWYRQTLGQGPEFLTYFQNEAQLEKSRLLSDRFSAERPKGSFSTLEIQRTEQGDSAMYLCASSTSTGGQETQYFGPGTRLTVL.

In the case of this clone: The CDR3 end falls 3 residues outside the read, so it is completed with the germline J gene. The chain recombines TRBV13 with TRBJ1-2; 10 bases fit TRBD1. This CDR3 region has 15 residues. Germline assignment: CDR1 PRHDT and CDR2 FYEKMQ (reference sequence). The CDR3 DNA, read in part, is TGTGCCAGCAGCCCCTGGGACAGGGGAATACAAGGC. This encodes CASSPWDRGIQG. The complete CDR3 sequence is CASSPWDRGIQGYTF.

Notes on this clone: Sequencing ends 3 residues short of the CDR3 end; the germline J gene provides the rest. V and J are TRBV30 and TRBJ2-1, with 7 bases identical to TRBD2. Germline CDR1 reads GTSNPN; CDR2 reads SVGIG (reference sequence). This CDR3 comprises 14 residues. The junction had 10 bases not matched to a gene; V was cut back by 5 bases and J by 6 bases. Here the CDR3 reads CAWLPGGTSNEQFF. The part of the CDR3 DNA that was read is TGTGCCTGGCTACCGGGGGGAACTAGCAATGAG.

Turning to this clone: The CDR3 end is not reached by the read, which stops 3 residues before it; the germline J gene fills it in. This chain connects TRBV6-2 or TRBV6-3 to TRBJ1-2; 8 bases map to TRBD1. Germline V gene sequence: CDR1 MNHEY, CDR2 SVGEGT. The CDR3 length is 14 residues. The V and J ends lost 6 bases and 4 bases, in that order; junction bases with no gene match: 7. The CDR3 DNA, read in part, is TGTGCCAGCAGCCCCGGACAGGGAGGCTATGGC. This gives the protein CASSPGQGGYG. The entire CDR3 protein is CASSPGQGGYGYTF.

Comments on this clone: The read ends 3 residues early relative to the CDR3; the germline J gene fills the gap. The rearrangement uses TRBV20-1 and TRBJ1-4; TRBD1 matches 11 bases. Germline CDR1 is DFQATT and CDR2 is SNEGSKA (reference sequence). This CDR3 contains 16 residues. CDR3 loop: CSARGQGVSYNSPLFF. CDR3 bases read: TGCAGTGCTAGGGGACAGGGGGTCTCCTATAATTCACCA.

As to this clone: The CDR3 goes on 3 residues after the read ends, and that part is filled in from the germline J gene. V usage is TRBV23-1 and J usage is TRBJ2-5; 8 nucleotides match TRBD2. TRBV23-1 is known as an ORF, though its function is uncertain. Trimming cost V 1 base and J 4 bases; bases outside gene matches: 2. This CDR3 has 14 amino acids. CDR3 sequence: CASSQCGGRETQYF. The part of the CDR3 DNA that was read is TGCGCCAGCAGTCAATGCGGGGGGAGAGAGACC.

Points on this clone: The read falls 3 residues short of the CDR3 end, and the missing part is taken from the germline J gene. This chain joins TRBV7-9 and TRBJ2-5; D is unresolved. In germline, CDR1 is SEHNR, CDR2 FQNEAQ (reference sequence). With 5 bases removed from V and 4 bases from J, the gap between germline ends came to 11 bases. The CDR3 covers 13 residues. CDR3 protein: CASSKVTGETQYF. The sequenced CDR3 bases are TGTGCCAGCAGCAAAGTAACGGGAGAGACC.

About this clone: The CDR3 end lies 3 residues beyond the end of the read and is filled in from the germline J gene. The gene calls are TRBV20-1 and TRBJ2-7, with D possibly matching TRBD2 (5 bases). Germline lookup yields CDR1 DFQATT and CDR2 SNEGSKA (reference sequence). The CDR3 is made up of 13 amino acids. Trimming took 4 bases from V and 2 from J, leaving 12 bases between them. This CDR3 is CSAKGLGTYEQYF. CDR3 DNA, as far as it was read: TGCAGTGCTAAAGGACTTGGGACCTACGAG.

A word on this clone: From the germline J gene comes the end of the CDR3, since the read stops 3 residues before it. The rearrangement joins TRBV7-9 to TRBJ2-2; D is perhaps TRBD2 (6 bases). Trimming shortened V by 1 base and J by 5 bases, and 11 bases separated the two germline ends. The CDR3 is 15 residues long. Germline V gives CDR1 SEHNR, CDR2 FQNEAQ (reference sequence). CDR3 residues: CASSLGAGGTGELFF. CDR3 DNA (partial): TGTGCCAGCAGCTTAGGTGCCGGAGGGACCGGGGAG.